The 23 T cell receptor beta chains in this list originate from one sample, sequenced in a study of blood T cell repertoires in COVID-19. Here immunoSEQ multiplex PCR was the method, and the copy in TCRdb shows in-frame clones only, minus some. The sample has roughly 140,000 clones, about 80% seen once. Sequences were obtained from PBMCs or T cells enriched from blood (not recorded which). Receptors were obtained from a man aged 50-59 years in a cohort exposed to, infected with or recovered from COVID-19 (not recorded which).

V and J are TRBV6-5 and TRBJ2-3, with a possible D match to TRBD2 (5 bases). CDR3 length equals 14 residues. V dropped 5 bases and J dropped 4 bases, with 13 bases sitting between them. Germline assignment: CDR1 MNHEY and CDR2 SVGAGI. The CDR3 region has the DNA TGTGCCAGCAGTACGCCCCTAGCATCAGATACGCAGTATTTT. Its protein is CASSTPLASDTQYF.

Remarks on this clone: The sample has other DNA sequences that encode this CDR3 too. This rearrangement joins TRBV19 to TRBJ1-6; D not certain. The CDR3 covers 12 residues. Per germline, CDR1 LNHDA and CDR2 SQIVND (reference sequence). The V end was cut by 1 base, the J end by 10 bases, with 5 bases between. CDR3 sequence: CASSIAGSPLHF. CDR3 DNA sequence: TGTGCCAGTAGTATAGCGGGGTCACCCCTCCACTTT.

CDR3 amino acids: CSARAPAGGISYNEQFF. In DNA form, the CDR3 reads TGCAGCGCAAGGGCGCCAGCGGGGGGCATCTCCTACAATGAGCAGTTCTTC. This chain links TRBV29-1 with TRBJ2-1; 9 bases match TRBD2. This CDR3 contains 17 residues. Germline loops: CDR1 SQVTM, CDR2 ANQGSEA. The V segment lost 7 bases and the J segment 0 bases; nucleotides outside the gene matches: 13.

This clone was found a few times. This chain uses TRBV28 with TRBJ2-1, with a possible D match to TRBD1 (5 bases). From germline, CDR1 is MDHEN and CDR2 SYDVKM. Trimming removed 3 bases at V and 0 bases at J, with 6 bases between. This CDR3 has 14 residues. CDR3 nucleotides: TGTGCCAGCAGTTTGCAGGGCTCCTACAATGAGCAGTTCTTC. This gives the protein CASSLQGSYNEQFF.

V is TRBV10-1 and J is TRBJ2-5; TRBD1 is a possible D gene (5 bases). Trimming left V 4 bases short and J 2 bases short, with 8 bases between. From germline, CDR1 is WNHNN and CDR2 SYGVQD (reference sequence). The CDR3 has 13 amino acids. CDR3 coding DNA: TGCGCCAGCAGTGCTCAGGGACAAGAGACCCAGTACTTC. It codes for CASSAQGQETQYF.

The chain couples TRBV14 to TRBJ2-7; 7 bases are a match to TRBD2. The CDR3 consists of 15 residues. The V segment lost 4 bases and the J segment 2 bases; nucleotides outside the gene matches: 8. CDR1 is SGHDN, CDR2 FVKESK, per germline. As DNA, the CDR3 is TGTGCCAGCAGCCCGCTTACGAGCGGGACCTACGAGCAGTACTTC. This translates into CASSPLTSGTYEQYF.

The chain has TRBV24-1 and TRBJ1-5, with 8 bases identical to TRBD1. Germline V gene lookup returns CDR1 KGHDR and CDR2 SFDVKD. The CDR3 has 14 amino acids. Unmatched junction bases numbered 3, after V lost 5 bases and J lost 4 bases. The CDR3 coding sequence is TGTGCCACCAGTGGGACAGGGCCTAATCAGCCCCAGCATTTT. Translation gives CATSGTGPNQPQHF.

The chain employs TRBV24-1 and TRBJ2-2; possible D gene TRBD2, 5 bases. CDR1 and CDR2 (germline): KGHDR, SFDVKD. This CDR3 is built from 15 residues. The germline V and J ends were trimmed by 7 bases and 3 bases, with 14 bases remaining between them. CDR3 residues: CATRSGWADTGELFF. For the CDR3, the DNA is TGTGCCACCAGGAGCGGCTGGGCGGACACCGGGGAGCTGTTTTTT.

The chain links TRBV12-3 or TRBV12-4 to TRBJ1-2; D ambiguous. V dropped 5 bases and J dropped 8 bases, with 15 bases sitting between them. This CDR3 spans 13 amino acids. Here the CDR3 DNA reads TGTGCCAGCAGTACTCACGGGAAGGAAGGCTACACCTTC. It encodes CASSTHGKEGYTF.

The genes are TRBV9 and TRBJ1-1; D is uncertain. V was clipped by 4 bases and J by 1 base, with 17 bases between them. Germline V CDR1 and CDR2: SGDLS, YYNGEE. This CDR3 is 16 amino acids long. The CDR3 is CASSSDGQVGNTEAFF. Written as DNA, the CDR3 is TGTGCCAGCAGCTCAGATGGTCAGGTGGGGAACACTGAAGCTTTCTTT. The full variable domain, in which reference TRBV9 and TRBJ1-1 provide the parts outside the CDR3, is DSGVTQTPKHLITATGQRVTLRCSPRSGDLSVYWYQQSLDQGLQFLIQYYNGEERAKGNILERFSAQQFPDLHSELNLSSLELGDSALYFCASSSDGQVGNTEAFFGQGTRLTVV.

The chain recombines TRBV6-2 or TRBV6-3 with TRBJ2-7, with TRBD2 matching 8 bases. Unmatched junction bases numbered 10, after V lost 6 bases and J lost 0 bases. Germline loops: CDR1 MNHEY, CDR2 SVGEGT. CDR3 length: 16 residues. In DNA form, the CDR3 reads TGTGCCAGCAGCTTTTATCTAGCGGGTCCCTCCTACGAGCAGTACTTC. This gives the protein CASSFYLAGPSYEQYF.

This clone was found a few times. V is TRBV7-8 and J is TRBJ2-5, with a possible D match to TRBD1 (6 bases). The germline V and J ends were trimmed by 5 bases and 2 bases, with 12 bases remaining between them. The CDR3 contains 14 residues. CDR1 SGHVS and CDR2 FQNEAQ come from the germline V gene. CDR3 residues: CASSVDSYQETQYF. The CDR3 coding sequence is TGTGCCAGCAGCGTGGACAGCTATCAAGAGACCCAGTACTTC. Using reference TRBV7-8 and TRBJ2-5 for the parts outside the CDR3, the full variable domain is GAGVSQSPRYKVAKRGQDVALRCDPISGHVSLFWYQQALGQGPEFLTYFQNEAQLDKSGLPSDRFFAERPEGSVSTLKIQRTQQEDSAVYLCASSVDSYQETQYFGPGTRLLVL.

V usage is TRBV5-6 and J usage is TRBJ1-3, with D perhaps matching TRBD1 (5 bases). Looked up from germline, CDR1 is SGHDT and CDR2 is YYEEEE. The CDR3 loop spans 17 amino acids. Trimming cost V 1 base and J 0 bases, with 14 bases left between them. The CDR3 DNA reads TGTGCCAGCAGCTTGTTCCGGGGGACTGACTCTGGAAACACCATATATTTT. It codes for CASSLFRGTDSGNTIYF.

CDR3 DNA sequence: TGCAGCGTTGACAGGAGCGGGAGGGAGCTGGAGACCCAGTACTTC. Translating gives CSVDRSGRELETQYF. This chain joins TRBV29-1 and TRBJ2-5; 10 nucleotides agree with TRBD2. CDR3 length: 15 residues. Germline V lookup: CDR1 SQVTM, CDR2 ANQGSEA. The V segment lost 3 bases and the J segment 5 bases; nucleotides outside the gene matches: 9.

The V and J genes are TRBV14 and TRBJ1-2, with D maybe TRBD1 (5 bases). This CDR3 is built from 12 residues. CDR1 SGHDN and CDR2 FVKESK come from the germline V gene. V was pared by 4 bases and J by 2 bases, with 5 bases between. The DNA for the CDR3 is TGTGCCAGCAGCCGGACAAACTATGGCTACACCTTC. Its protein product is CASSRTNYGYTF.

V gene TRBV6-5 combines with J gene TRBJ1-2; D unresolved. In germline, CDR1 is MNHEY, CDR2 SVGAGI. V lost 5 bases and J lost 3, with 13 bases in between. CDR3 length: 14 residues. CDR3 in amino acids: CASSPTKLDYGYTF. The CDR3 nucleotides read TGTGCCAGCAGTCCGACTAAGTTAGACTATGGCTACACCTTC.

The chain couples TRBV7-9 to TRBJ1-2, with 8 bases lining up with TRBD1. Per the germline V gene, CDR1 is SEHNR and CDR2 is FQNEAQ (reference sequence). CDR3 length equals 15 residues. Trimming took 5 bases from V and 3 from J; bases not matched to a gene: 8. In DNA, the CDR3 is TGTGCCAGCAGCCGACAGGGGCAAAGATACTATGGCTACACCTTC. This encodes CASSRQGQRYYGYTF.

The V gene is TRBV7-9, the J gene TRBJ1-4; no definite D call. V was shortened by 5 bases and J by 0 bases, with 7 bases between the two germline ends. The CDR3 consists of 14 residues. From germline, CDR1 is SEHNR and CDR2 FQNEAQ (reference sequence). This CDR3 reads CASSPETTNEKLFF. CDR3 sequence (DNA): TGTGCCAGCAGCCCAGAAACAACTAATGAAAAACTGTTTTTT.

The V call is TRBV6-5, the J call TRBJ1-1, with unresolved D. Trimming cost V 7 bases and J 6 bases, with 12 bases left between them. Germline CDR1 MNHEY, CDR2 SVGAGI. CDR3 length: 12 amino acids. This chain's CDR3 is CASTAWGAEAFF. The CDR3 nucleotides are TGTGCCAGCACGGCCTGGGGAGCTGAAGCTTTCTTT.

This clone has just a few counts. A read error may account for a junction end that differs from germline. The chain uses TRBV18 and TRBJ1-2, with D possibly matching TRBD1 (6 bases). Per germline, CDR1 KGHSH and CDR2 LQKENI. The CDR3 consists of 13 residues. The DNA for the CDR3 is TGTGCCAGCTCACCAGGACAGCCCCCTATGCTGGCCTTC. Amino acid sequence: CASSPGQPPMLAF.

This chain links TRBV5-8 with TRBJ1-1; weak D call: TRBD1 (5 bases). This CDR3 contains 14 residues. CDR1 is SGHTS and CDR2 is YDEGEE in the germline V gene. Trimming removed 0 bases from V and 1 base from J, with 7 bases in between. In DNA form, the CDR3 reads TGTGCCAGCAGCTTGGTCGGACAGAACACTGAAGCTTTCTTT. Its translation is CASSLVGQNTEAFF.

J is TRBJ2-1 and V is TRBV27; the D gene is possibly TRBD2 (7 bases). The V and J ends lost 6 bases and 9 bases respectively, with 18 bases between them. The germline V gene encodes CDR1 MNHEY and CDR2 SMNVEV (reference sequence). The CDR3 length is 14 residues. The CDR3 protein is CASRQGGYATEQFF. The CDR3 nucleotides are TGTGCCAGCAGACAGGGAGGGTACGCTACTGAGCAGTTCTTC.

This clone was seen only once. J is TRBJ1-2 and V is TRBV5-6; 10 nucleotides agree with TRBD1. Germline-derived CDR1 and CDR2 are SGHDT and YYEEEE. With V trimmed by 2 bases and J by 8 bases, 6 bases remained unmatched. The CDR3 length is 14 residues. The CDR3 region has the DNA TGTGCCAGCAGCTTTTGGACAGGGGGATTGGGCTACACCTTC. Translating it yields CASSFWTGGLGYTF.